This passage covers 17 T cell receptor beta chains from one sample sequenced in a study of vaccination and CD4 T cells after COVID-19. Sample treatment: approximately nine-day PBMC culture with coronavirus spike peptide pools or control peptides (ViraFEST assay). These receptors have no known antigen. At the Johns Hopkins FTIC core, DNA taken from cultured CD4+ T cells was sequenced by way of the Oncomine TCR Beta short-read assay. One entry per CDR3 protein results from TCRdb running MiXCR on the PCR reads. The sample carries around 10,000 distinct CDR3 sequences, 45% to 70% recorded once. Sample: CD4+ T cells from blood, cultured in vitro. These receptor sequences come from a human donor who had recovered from COVID-19.

The J gene is TRBJ1-4, the V gene TRBV7-6, with a weak D call TRBD1 (6 bases). CDR3 length: 14 residues. The germline CDR1 and CDR2 sequences are SGHVS and FNYEAQ. With 8 bases removed from V and 6 bases from J, the gap between germline ends came to 16 bases. CDR3 sequence: CASSRGGKDEKLFF. CDR3 in DNA: TGTGCCAGCTCTAGGGGGGGAAAGGATGAAAAACTGTTTTTT.

This clonotype was picked up a small number of times. The chain uses TRBV28 and TRBJ1-2; possibly TRBD1 for D (6 bases). This CDR3 is built from 15 residues. V lost 7 bases, J lost 6 bases, and 21 bases lay in between. Germline V gene sequence: CDR1 MDHEN, CDR2 SYDVKM. The CDR3 here is CASTSPRQAGDGYTF. In DNA form, the CDR3 reads TGTGCCAGCACCTCCCCGCGACAGGCAGGAGATGGCTACACCTTC.

This clonotype has a handful of counts. V is TRBV4-1 and J is TRBJ2-7, with D possibly being TRBD1 (6 bases). V lost 1 base, J lost 0 bases, and 16 bases lay in between. There are 17 residues in the CDR3. Germline assignment: CDR1 MGHRA and CDR2 YSYEKL. The DNA for the CDR3 is TGCGCCAGCAGCCAAGGTCGTGGGACACCGGCCTCCTACGAGCAGTACTTC. Protein product: CASSQGRGTPASYEQYF.

This CDR3 is CASSQTSGSLGEQYF. The DNA of the CDR3 is TGTGCCAGCAGTCAGACTAGCGGGAGTCTCGGCGAGCAGTACTTC. The rearrangement joins TRBV11-2 to TRBJ2-7; 12 bases map to TRBD2. J lost 6 bases, V lost 6 bases, and 9 bases had no gene match. This CDR3 has 15 amino acids. Germline V CDR1 and CDR2: SGHAT, FQNNGV.

Sample share makes this clonotype medium-sized. The chain uses TRBV20-1 and TRBJ2-2; no reliable D call. Germline lookup yields CDR1 DFQATT and CDR2 SNEGSKA (reference sequence). The CDR3 covers 18 residues. Trimming took off 0 bases at V and 4 bases at J, with 21 bases between the two ends. CDR3 in DNA: TGCAGTGCTAGAGAACGAAGTGGATACTACCGAACCACCGGGGAGCTGTTTTTT. As protein: CSARERSGYYRTTGELFF.

The genes are TRBV28 and TRBJ2-2; 16 nucleotides line up with TRBD2. The CDR3 consists of 19 residues. CDR1 and CDR2 from the germline V gene are MDHEN and SYDVKM. After removal of 6 bases from V and 4 bases from J, the junction contained 11 bases not matched to a gene. DNA of the CDR3: TGTGCCAGCAGAGGGCCGGGACTAGCGGGAGGGCGCGGCACCGGGGAGCTGTTTTTT. It translates to CASRGPGLAGGRGTGELFF.

This clonotype is termed large. The chain has TRBV19 and TRBJ2-2; either TRBD1 or TRBD2 may supply D (5 bases each). Germline CDR1 reads LNHDA; CDR2 reads SQIVND (reference sequence). Deletions cut 4 bases from V and 0 bases from J, with 6 bases between. The CDR3 has 14 residues. The CDR3 sequence is CASSRDANTGELFF. In DNA, the CDR3 is TGTGCCAGTAGTAGGGACGCGAACACCGGGGAGCTGTTTTTT.

V gene TRBV4-1 combines with J gene TRBJ2-1; 8 bases match TRBD1. CDR3 length: 16 amino acids. The V gene's germline CDR1 is MGHRA and CDR2 YSYEKL. V lost 0 bases and J lost 7; bases outside the gene matches: 8. CDR3 sequence: CASSQDGQGARNEQFF. CDR3 bases: TGCGCCAGCAGCCAAGATGGGCAGGGGGCGCGTAATGAGCAGTTCTTC.

In this sample, this clonotype is medium-sized. The rearrangement links TRBV25-1 to TRBJ1-6; TRBD1 agrees at 8 bases. This CDR3 is built from 15 residues. Germline CDR1 reads MGHDK; CDR2 reads SYGVNS. V lost 3 bases, J lost 10 bases, and 8 bases stayed unmatched. CDR3 nucleotide sequence: TGTGCCAGCAGTGACCTCGGACAGGGAGGCTCACCCCTCCACTTT. The encoded protein is CASSDLGQGGSPLHF.

The CDR3 region has the DNA TGTGCCAGCAGCTATAGCGGGGGGGTCGGTGAGCAGTTCTTC. Amino acid sequence: CASSYSGGVGEQFF. The chain recombines TRBV7-2 with TRBJ2-1, with 11 nucleotides matching TRBD2. CDR1 and CDR2 from the germline V gene are SGHTA and FQGNSA. J lost 9 bases, V lost 4 bases, and 5 bases had no gene match. This CDR3 is built from 14 residues.

Comment on this clonotype: The junction and the germline gene differ at one end; a read error may be behind it. V usage is TRBV6-9 and J usage is TRBJ1-2, with D possibly being TRBD1 (5 bases). CDR1 is MNHGY, CDR2 SVAAGI, per germline. The CDR3 totals 14 residues. The chain's CDR3 is CASSSPRALDGYTF. The CDR3 DNA reads as TGCGCCAGCAGTTCTCCCAGGGCTCTAGATGGCTACACCTTC.

CDR3: CSARDPSLLAGGQNEQFF. The CDR3 DNA reads TGCAGTGCTAGAGACCCCTCGCTACTAGCGGGGGGGCAAAATGAGCAGTTCTTC. This chain connects TRBV20-1 to TRBJ2-1; the match to TRBD2 covers 13 bases. Losses at the gene ends were 0 bases for V and 7 bases for J; bases not matched to a gene: 12. Germline values: CDR1 DFQATT, CDR2 SNEGSKA (reference sequence). There are 18 residues in the CDR3.

This rearrangement joins TRBV6-2 or TRBV6-3 to TRBJ2-4; 8 positions agree with TRBD2. This CDR3 is 18 amino acids long. J was trimmed by 4 bases and V by 0 bases; bases with no gene match: 11. Germline loops: CDR1 MNHEY, CDR2 SVGEGT. CDR3 region: CASSYSAGGPDRKNIQYF. DNA for the CDR3: TGTGCCAGCAGTTACTCGGCGGGAGGCCCCGACCGTAAAAACATTCAGTACTTC.

The rearrangement uses TRBV6-5 and TRBJ1-2; maybe TRBD1 (6 bases). V lost 2 bases, J lost 7 bases, and 11 bases lay in between. Germline CDR1 and CDR2: MNHEY and SVGAGI. The CDR3 has 13 amino acids. CDR3 region: CASSYEAGVGYTF. CDR3 DNA sequence: TGTGCCAGCAGTTACGAGGCAGGGGTTGGCTACACCTTC.

J is TRBJ1-1 and V is TRBV6-1; D is unclear. The germline V gene has CDR1 MNHNS and CDR2 SASEGT. CDR3 size: 14 residues. V gave up 0 bases and J gave up 4 bases, with 9 bases separating them. The CDR3 here is CASSEADSSTEAFF. CDR3 DNA sequence: TGTGCCAGCAGTGAAGCAGATTCTTCCACTGAAGCTTTCTTT.

This chain links TRBV6-5 with TRBJ2-7; no clear D. Trimming pared 1 base from V and 4 bases from J, leaving 8 bases between. CDR3 length: 13 residues. Germline lookup yields CDR1 MNHEY and CDR2 SVGAGI. The CDR3 DNA reads as TGTGCCAGCAGTTACTTCAGCAAGTACGAGCAGTACTTC. Amino acids: CASSYFSKYEQYF.

The chain couples TRBV29-1 to TRBJ1-1, with a possible D match to TRBD1 (5 bases). Germline V gene sequence: CDR1 SQVTM, CDR2 ANQGSEA. V was pared by 3 bases and J by 5 bases, with 13 bases between. The CDR3 covers 13 residues. The CDR3 sequence is CSVEDTRGTEAFF. CDR3 DNA: TGCAGCGTTGAGGACACCCGGGGTACTGAAGCTTTCTTT.